This record looks at one T cell receptor beta chain sequence and its context. The data derive from a study of shared clonotypes between healthy human individuals. The overall study: A donor's plate count was three for CD4 naive and three for CD4 memory; CD8 naive had two and CD8 memory one.

The trim removed 4 bases at V and 4 bases at J, leaving 7 bases unmatched. In germline, CDR1 is LNHDA, CDR2 SQIVND (reference sequence). CDR3 length: 16 residues. At the deep level, the assay was run. Profiled with immunoSEQ multiplex PCR; TCRdb holds only in-frame clones, not every one. Of 2,500,000 or so clones listed, approximately 90% are singletons. This clonotype was obtained from a man aged 18 to 35 in good health. Some clones in this sample may be carry-over from other donors' samples. The chain carries TRBV19 and TRBJ2-3; 11 bases are shared with TRBD2. Sequences were obtained from naive CD4+ T cells from PBMCs. Subset given: CD45RA+ positively selected. This CDR3 reads CASSKGLAGGPDTQYF. CDR3 DNA sequence: TGTGCCAGTAGTAAAGGTCTAGCGGGAGGCCCAGATACGCAGTATTTT.